This TCR beta chain was retrieved from a study of patients and donors after allogeneic stem cell transplantation. V was clipped by 4 bases and J by 3 bases, with 16 bases between them. Per germline, CDR1 LGHNT and CDR2 FRNRAP. The CDR3 loop spans 15 amino acids. MiXCR was run by TCRdb on the RT-PCR reads, yielding one entry per CDR3 protein. The sample consists of fewer than 250,000 distinct CDR3 sequences, about 14% of them appearing once. This receptor was obtained from a human donor who was either an allogeneic HSCT recipient or a stem cell or donor lymphocyte infusion donor (not recorded which). It is not recorded whose cells these are; they may come from a transplant donor. Source material: blood, either unsorted or a sorted T cell fraction (not recorded which). This chain connects TRBV12-5 to TRBJ2-7; the D gene could be TRBD1 or TRBD2 (6 bases each). CDR3 sequence (DNA): TGTGCTAGTGGTTCCACAGGGAGGAGGGACTACGAGCAGTACTTC. Translation gives CASGSTGRRDYEQYF.